This TCR beta chain was recorded in a study of CD8+ T cells in alopecia areata. As to this clone: Its antigen is unidentified.

Study-wide findings and caveats: Normal skin's resident alphabeta T cells are sequenced alongside lesional scalp T cells. Possibly because of HLA-related factors, TCR sharing was less clear across patients than in mice. Lesional scalp, notably in alopecia totalis/universalis, had clonality above that of normal scalp.

The V gene end was trimmed by 3 bases and the J gene end by 6 bases; junction bases not matched to a gene: 17. The CDR3 totals 19 residues. CDR1 is MDHEN and CDR2 is SYDVKM in the germline V gene. From alopecia areata patients, lesional scalp punch biopsies and peripheral blood were collected. Extracted RNA was reverse transcribed into cDNA, the sequencing template. Assay: immunoSEQ multiplex PCR; the TCRdb copy retains only in-frame clones and omits some. The sample consists of over 15,000 clones, 50% to 65% of them appearing once. Sequencing was performed on skin. The V call is TRBV28, the J call TRBJ2-3, with 11 bases lining up with TRBD2. This clonotype was obtained from a human donor with alopecia areata. The CDR3 nucleotides read TGTGCCAGCAGTTTTTTTCTAACCCGACTAGCGGGGACCTTGGATACGCAGTATTTT. Its protein is CASSFFLTRLAGTLDTQYF.